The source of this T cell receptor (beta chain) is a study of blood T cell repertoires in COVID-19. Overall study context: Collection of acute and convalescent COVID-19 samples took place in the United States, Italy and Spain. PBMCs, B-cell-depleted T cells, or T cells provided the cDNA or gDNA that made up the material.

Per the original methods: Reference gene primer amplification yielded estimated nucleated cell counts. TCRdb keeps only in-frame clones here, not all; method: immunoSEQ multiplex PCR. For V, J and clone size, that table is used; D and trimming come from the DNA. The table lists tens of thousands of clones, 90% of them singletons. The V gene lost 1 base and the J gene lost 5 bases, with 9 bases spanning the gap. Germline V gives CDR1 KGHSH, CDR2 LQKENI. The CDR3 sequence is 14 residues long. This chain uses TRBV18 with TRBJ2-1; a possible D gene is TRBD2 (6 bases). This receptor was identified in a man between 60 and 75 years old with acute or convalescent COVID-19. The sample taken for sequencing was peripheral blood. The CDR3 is CASSPRGEDNEQFF. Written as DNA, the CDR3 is TGTGCCAGCTCACCACGAGGGGAGGACAATGAGCAGTTCTTC.